The 8 T cell receptor beta chains given below trace back to one sample, sequenced in a study of T-cell memory formation after mild COVID-19. Via MiXCR, TCRdb re-called the 5' RACE reads, giving one row per CDR3 protein. Among fewer than 400,000 distinct CDR3 sequences listed, 10% to 15% were seen once. The sequenced sample consisted of PBMCs or a T cell subset sorted from them (not recorded which). These TCRs come from a man younger than 35 who had mild COVID-19 (a few samples of this study predate the infection). Cell type and time point are not known.

This clonotype was found a few times. The V and J genes are TRBV4-1 and TRBJ2-1; 9 positions match TRBD2. V was clipped by 3 bases and J by 7 bases; unmatched bases: 7. CDR3 length: 15 amino acids. Looked up from germline, CDR1 is MGHRA and CDR2 is YSYEKL. The CDR3 loop is CASSHPSGGWNEQFF. The CDR3 coding sequence is TGCGCCAGCAGCCATCCGAGCGGGGGGTGGAATGAGCAGTTCTTC.

The genes are TRBV6-2 or TRBV6-3 and TRBJ2-7, with D unresolved. CDR1 and CDR2 (germline): MNHEY, SVGEGT. With 7 bases removed from V and 1 base from J, the gap between germline ends came to 17 bases. This CDR3 is 15 amino acids long. DNA for the CDR3: TGTGCCAGCACCCGACATGAGGTGGGGTCCTACGAGCAGTACTTC. Translation gives CASTRHEVGSYEQYF.

This clonotype was counted only a few times. The chain is built from TRBV12-3 or TRBV12-4 and TRBJ2-7, with 12 bases that match TRBD1. V shed 6 bases, J shed 2 bases, and the junction held 5 bases outside the gene matches. This CDR3 comprises 15 residues. The CDR3 nucleotides read TGTGCCAGCAGGAGGGGACAGGGGGCCGCCTACGAGCAGTACTTC. Amino acids: CASRRGQGAAYEQYF.

The sample holds a few counts of this clonotype. The V and J genes are TRBV20-1 and TRBJ1-5; 9 bases match TRBD1. The V segment lost 1 base and the J segment 5 bases; nucleotides outside the gene matches: 15. Germline-derived CDR1 and CDR2 are DFQATT and SNEGSKA (reference sequence). This CDR3 has 18 amino acids. The CDR3, as DNA: TGCAGTGCTAGAGGACAAGGGACAGGGCGAGGCGGTTATCAGCCCCAGCATTTT. This translates into CSARGQGTGRGGYQPQHF.

This clonotype occurred many times. The CDR3 spells CASSLGTGGNEQYV. CDR3 DNA sequence: TGTGCCAGCAGTTTAGGAACAGGGGGAAACGAGCAGTACGTC. The V and J genes are TRBV12-3 or TRBV12-4 and TRBJ2-7, with 8 bases fitting TRBD1. The CDR3 sequence is 14 residues long. V shed 1 base and J 5 bases; nucleotides not matched to a gene: 4.

In its sample, this clonotype was seen a few times. The V and J genes are TRBV5-5 and TRBJ2-2, with D tentatively TRBD2 (5 bases). V lost 4 bases to trimming and J lost 4 bases, with 17 bases between them. In germline, CDR1 is SGHKS, CDR2 YYEKEE (reference sequence). The CDR3 loop spans 16 amino acids. The CDR3 region is CASSREAGKGTGELFF. DNA for the CDR3: TGTGCCAGCAGCCGTGAAGCCGGGAAGGGCACCGGGGAGCTGTTTTTT.

The sample holds many counts of this clonotype. J is TRBJ1-6 and V is TRBV6-2 or TRBV6-3; 8 positions agree with TRBD1. The V and J ends lost 7 bases and 7 bases, in that order; junction bases with no gene match: 3. The length of the CDR3 is 13 residues. CDR1 MNHEY and CDR2 SVGEGT come from the germline V gene. The CDR3 DNA follows: TGTGCCAGCACCCGACAGGGGAATTCACCCCTCCACTTT. Amino acids: CASTRQGNSPLHF.

V usage is TRBV7-2 and J usage is TRBJ2-7; D is tentatively TRBD1 or TRBD2 (5 bases each). Trimming removed 5 bases at V and 1 base at J, with 15 bases between. Looked up from germline, CDR1 is SGHTA and CDR2 is FQGNSA. The CDR3 extends over 15 amino acids. The CDR3 DNA reads as TGTGCCAGCAGCCAGAGGGGCAGGCAATCCTACGAGCAGTACTTC. Its translation is CASSQRGRQSYEQYF.